A single TCR beta chain is shown here with its context. The antigen is undetermined. A much larger clone is a single base away; this may be a read error. The data originate from a study of T cells in Graves' hyperthyroidism and ophthalmopathy. Study-level results: A model using 13 V-J features told ophthalmopathy apart from stable hyperthyroidism. Most thyroid clonotypes expanded above 0.001 appeared in blood too.

This CDR3 has 16 residues. Germline V CDR1 and CDR2: MNHEY, SVGAGI. The source material, RNA transcripts, was used to amplify TCR beta CDR3 regions. The HTBI primer set drove a first-round RT-PCR of the TCR CDR3. MiXCR was run by TCRdb on the multiplex PCR reads, yielding one entry per CDR3 protein. The sample records hundreds of thousands of distinct CDR3 sequences, about 15% being singletons. This sequence was found in a woman in her forties with Graves' ophthalmopathy. The sequenced sample was blood. V is TRBV6-5 and J is TRBJ1-5; no reliable D call. The CDR3 loop reads CVSSYSRGPSNQPQHF. CDR3 nucleotides: TGTGTCAGCAGTTACTCGAGAGGACCGAGCAATCAGCCCCAGCATTTT.